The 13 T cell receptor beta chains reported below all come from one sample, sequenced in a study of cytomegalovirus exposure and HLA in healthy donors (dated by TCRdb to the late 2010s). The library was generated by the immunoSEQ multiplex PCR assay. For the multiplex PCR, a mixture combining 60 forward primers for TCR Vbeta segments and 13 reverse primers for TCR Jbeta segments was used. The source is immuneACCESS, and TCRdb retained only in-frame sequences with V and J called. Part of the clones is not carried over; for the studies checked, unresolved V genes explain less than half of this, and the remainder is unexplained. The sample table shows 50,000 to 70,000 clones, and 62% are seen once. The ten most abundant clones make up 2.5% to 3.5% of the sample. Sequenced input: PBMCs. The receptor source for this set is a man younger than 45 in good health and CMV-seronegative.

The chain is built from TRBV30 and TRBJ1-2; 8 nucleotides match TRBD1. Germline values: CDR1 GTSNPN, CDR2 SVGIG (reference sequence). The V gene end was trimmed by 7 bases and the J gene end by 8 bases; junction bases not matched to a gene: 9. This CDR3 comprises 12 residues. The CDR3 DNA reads TGTGCCTTCAGGGGGCGCACTATCGGCTACACCTTC. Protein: CAFRGRTIGYTF.

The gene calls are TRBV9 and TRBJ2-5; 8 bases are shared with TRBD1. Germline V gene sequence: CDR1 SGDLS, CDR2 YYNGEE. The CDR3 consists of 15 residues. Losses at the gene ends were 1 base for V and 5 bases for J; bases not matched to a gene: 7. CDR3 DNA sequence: TGTGCCAGCAGCGTAAGTGAGGGACAGGCGGAGACCCAGTACTTC. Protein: CASSVSEGQAETQYF.

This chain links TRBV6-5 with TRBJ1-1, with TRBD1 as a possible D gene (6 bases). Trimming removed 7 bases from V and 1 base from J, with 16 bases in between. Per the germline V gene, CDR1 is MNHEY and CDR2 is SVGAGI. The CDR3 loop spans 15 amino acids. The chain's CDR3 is CASKSYRDGNTEAFF. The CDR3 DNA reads TGTGCCAGCAAATCATACAGGGATGGGAACACTGAAGCTTTCTTT.

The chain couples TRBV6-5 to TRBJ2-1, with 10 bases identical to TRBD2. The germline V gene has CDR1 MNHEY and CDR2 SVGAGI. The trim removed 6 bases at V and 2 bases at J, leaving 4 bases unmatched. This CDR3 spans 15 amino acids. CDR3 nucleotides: TGTGCCAGCAGCGATAGCGGGGGGACCTACAATGAGCAGTTCTTC. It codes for CASSDSGGTYNEQFF.

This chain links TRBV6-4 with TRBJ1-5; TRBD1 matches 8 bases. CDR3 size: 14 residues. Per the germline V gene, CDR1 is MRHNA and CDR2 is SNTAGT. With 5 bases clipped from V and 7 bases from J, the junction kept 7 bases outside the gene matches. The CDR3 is CASSPGQGGQPQHF. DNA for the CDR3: TGTGCCAGCAGTCCTGGACAGGGTGGGCAGCCCCAGCATTTT.

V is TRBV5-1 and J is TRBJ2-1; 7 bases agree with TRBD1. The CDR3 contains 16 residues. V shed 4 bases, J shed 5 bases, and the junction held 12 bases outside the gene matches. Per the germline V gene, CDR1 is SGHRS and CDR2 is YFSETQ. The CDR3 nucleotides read TGCGCCAGCAGCCTAAACACAGGGGTCCTGAACAATGAGCAGTTCTTC. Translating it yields CASSLNTGVLNNEQFF. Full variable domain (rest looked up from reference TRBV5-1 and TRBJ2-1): KAGVTQTPRYLIKTRGQQVTLSCSPISGHRSVSWYQQTPGQGLQFLFEYFSETQRNKGNFPGRFSGRQFSNSRSEMNVSTLELGDSALYLCASSLNTGVLNNEQFFGPGTRLTVL.

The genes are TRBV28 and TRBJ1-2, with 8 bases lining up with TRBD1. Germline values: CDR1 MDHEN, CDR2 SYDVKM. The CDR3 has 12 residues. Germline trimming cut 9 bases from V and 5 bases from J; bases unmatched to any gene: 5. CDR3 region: CASTTGGYGYTF. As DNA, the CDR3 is TGTGCCAGTACTACAGGGGGGTATGGCTACACCTTC.

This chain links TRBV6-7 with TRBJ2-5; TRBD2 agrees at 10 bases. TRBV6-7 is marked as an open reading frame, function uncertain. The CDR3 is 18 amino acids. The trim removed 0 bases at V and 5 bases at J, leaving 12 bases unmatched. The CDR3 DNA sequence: TGTGCCAGCAGTTACTCGATGGTACTAGCGGGACAAGGGGAGACCCAGTACTTC. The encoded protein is CASSYSMVLAGQGETQYF.

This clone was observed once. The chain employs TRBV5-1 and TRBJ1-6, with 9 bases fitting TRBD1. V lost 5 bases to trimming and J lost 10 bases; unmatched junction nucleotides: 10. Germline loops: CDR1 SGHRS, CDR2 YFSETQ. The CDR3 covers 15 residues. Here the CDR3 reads CASRAGTGNDSPLHF. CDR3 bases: TGCGCCAGCAGGGCCGGGACAGGGAACGACTCACCCCTCCACTTT.

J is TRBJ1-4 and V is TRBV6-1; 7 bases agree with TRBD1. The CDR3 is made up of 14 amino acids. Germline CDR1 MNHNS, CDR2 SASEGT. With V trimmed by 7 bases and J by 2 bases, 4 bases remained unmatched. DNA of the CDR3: TGTGCCAGCACCCCGGACAGGACTAATGAAAAACTGTTTTTT. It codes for CASTPDRTNEKLFF.

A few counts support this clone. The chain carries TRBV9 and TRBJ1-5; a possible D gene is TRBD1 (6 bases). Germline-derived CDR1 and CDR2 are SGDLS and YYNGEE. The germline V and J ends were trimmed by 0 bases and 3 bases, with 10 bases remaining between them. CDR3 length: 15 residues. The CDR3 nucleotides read TGTGCCAGCAGCGTAGGCGACAGGACCAATCAGCCCCAGCATTTT. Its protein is CASSVGDRTNQPQHF.

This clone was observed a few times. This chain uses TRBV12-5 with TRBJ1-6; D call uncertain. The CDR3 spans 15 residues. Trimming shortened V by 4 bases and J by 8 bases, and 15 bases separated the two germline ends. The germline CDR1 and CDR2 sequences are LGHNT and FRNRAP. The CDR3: CASGSSPHGDSPLHF. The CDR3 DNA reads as TGTGCTAGTGGTTCGAGTCCCCACGGGGATTCACCCCTCCACTTT.

This CDR3 reads CASSQGQGVGEQYF. CDR3 DNA: TGTGCCAGCAGCCAGGGACAGGGAGTCGGCGAGCAGTACTTC. V usage is TRBV7-9 and J usage is TRBJ2-5, with 9 nucleotides matching TRBD1. The last part of the DNA fits TRBJ2-7 better; the J call may be wrong. The CDR3 totals 14 residues. CDR1 is SEHNR and CDR2 is FQNEAQ in the germline V gene (reference sequence).